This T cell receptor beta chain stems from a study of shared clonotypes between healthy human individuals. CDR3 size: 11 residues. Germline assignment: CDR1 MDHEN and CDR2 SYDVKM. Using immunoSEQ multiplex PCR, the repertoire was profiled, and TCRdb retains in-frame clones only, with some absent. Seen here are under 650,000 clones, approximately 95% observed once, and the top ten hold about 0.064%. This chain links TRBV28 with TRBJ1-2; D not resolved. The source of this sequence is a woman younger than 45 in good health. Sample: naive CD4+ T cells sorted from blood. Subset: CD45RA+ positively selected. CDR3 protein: CAVIMNYGYTF. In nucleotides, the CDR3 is TGTGCGGTAATTATGAACTATGGCTACACCTTC.